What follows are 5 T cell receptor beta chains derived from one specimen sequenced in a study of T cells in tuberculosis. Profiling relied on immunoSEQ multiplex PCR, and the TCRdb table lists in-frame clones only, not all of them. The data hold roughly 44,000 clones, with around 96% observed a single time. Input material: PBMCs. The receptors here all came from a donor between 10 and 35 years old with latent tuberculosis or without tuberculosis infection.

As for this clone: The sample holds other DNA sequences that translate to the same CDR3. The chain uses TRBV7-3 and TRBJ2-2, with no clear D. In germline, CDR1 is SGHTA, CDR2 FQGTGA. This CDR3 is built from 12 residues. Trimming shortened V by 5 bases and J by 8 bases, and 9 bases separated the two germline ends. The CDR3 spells CASSLLPGELFF. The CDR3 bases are TGTGCCAGCAGCCTTCTACCGGGGGAGCTGTTTTTT.

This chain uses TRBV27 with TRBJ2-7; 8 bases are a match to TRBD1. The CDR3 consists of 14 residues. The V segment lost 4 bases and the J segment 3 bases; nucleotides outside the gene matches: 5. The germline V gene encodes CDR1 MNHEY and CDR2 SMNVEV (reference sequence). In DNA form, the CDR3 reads TGTGCCAGCAGTTCGACAGGGGCAAGCTACGAGCAGTACTTC. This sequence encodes CASSSTGASYEQYF.

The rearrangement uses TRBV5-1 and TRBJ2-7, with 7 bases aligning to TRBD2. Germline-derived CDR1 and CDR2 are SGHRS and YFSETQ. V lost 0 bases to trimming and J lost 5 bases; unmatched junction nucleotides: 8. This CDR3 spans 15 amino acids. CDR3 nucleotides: TGCGCCAGCAGCTTGGGCCTAGCGGACGTCGACGAGCAGTACTTC. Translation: CASSLGLADVDEQYF.

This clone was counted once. CDR3 residues: CASSLGRLAGGPEKAKNIQYF. The DNA for the CDR3 is TGTGCCAGCAGCTTAGGTAGACTAGCGGGGGGCCCGGAAAAAGCCAAAAACATTCAGTACTTC. The rearrangement joins TRBV7-8 to TRBJ2-4, with 13 nucleotides matching TRBD2. V lost 1 base to trimming and J lost 0 bases; unmatched junction nucleotides: 12. Germline-derived CDR1 and CDR2 are SGHVS and FQNEAQ. This CDR3 spans 21 amino acids.

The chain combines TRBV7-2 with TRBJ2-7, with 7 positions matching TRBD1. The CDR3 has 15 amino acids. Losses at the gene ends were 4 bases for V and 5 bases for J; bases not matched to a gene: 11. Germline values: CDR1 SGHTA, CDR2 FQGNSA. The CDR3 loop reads CASSSVSTGIDEQYF. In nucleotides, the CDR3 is TGTGCCAGCAGCTCTGTCTCGACAGGGATCGACGAGCAGTACTTC.